The 10 T cell receptor beta chains in this list originate from one sample, sequenced in a study of blood T cell repertoires in COVID-19. Sequenced by immunoSEQ multiplex PCR; TCRdb stores in-frame clones only, minus some. The sample yields over 200,000 clones, about 90% seen once. The sequenced sample was PBMCs or T cells enriched from blood (not recorded which). All receptors come from a woman in her forties or fifties in a cohort exposed to, infected with or recovered from COVID-19 (not recorded which).

V is TRBV9 and J is TRBJ1-1, with 12 bases that match TRBD1. Trimming took 3 bases from V and 11 from J; bases not matched to a gene: 23. This CDR3 spans 19 amino acids. The germline CDR1 and CDR2 sequences are SGDLS and YYNGEE. The CDR3 DNA sequence: TGTGCCAGCAGCGGATCCGGTAAGGGGACAGGGGGCGCTCCCCTGAAGGCTTTCTTT. It codes for CASSGSGKGTGGAPLKAFF.

V and J are TRBV2 and TRBJ1-2; the match to TRBD1 covers 7 bases. With 6 bases clipped from V and 5 bases from J, the junction kept 12 bases outside the gene matches. There are 15 residues in the CDR3. CDR1 SNHLY and CDR2 FYNNEI come from the germline V gene. The CDR3 region has the DNA TGTGCCAGCAGCAGAGATCCGGGACAGTTTTATGGCTACACCTTC. Translating it yields CASSRDPGQFYGYTF.

V is TRBV12-2 and J is TRBJ1-5; the table's D call of TRBD1 was not tested on the DNA. TRBV12-2 is a documented pseudogene. This CDR3 spans 17 amino acids. This chain's CDR3 is CASRLGGQGDSNQPQHF. In DNA form, the CDR3 reads TGTGCAAGTCGCTTAGGGGGACAGGGAGATAGCAATCAGCCCCAGCATTTT.

This chain uses TRBV7-8 with TRBJ1-2, with D possibly being TRBD1 (6 bases). Germline CDR1 SGHVS, CDR2 FQNEAQ. The V end was cut by 5 bases, the J end by 2 bases, with 15 bases between. CDR3 size: 15 residues. The CDR3 loop reads CASSAYRVPNYGYTF. The CDR3 nucleotides are TGTGCCAGCAGCGCCTACAGGGTCCCCAACTATGGCTACACCTTC.

The J gene is TRBJ2-2, the V gene TRBV4-1, with TRBD2 as a possible D gene (5 bases). Trimming took off 0 bases at V and 3 bases at J, with 11 bases between the two ends. CDR1 MGHRA and CDR2 YSYEKL come from the germline V gene. The CDR3 is 16 amino acids. The CDR3 bases are TGCGCCAGCAGCCAAGATATCCGAGGGCACACCGGGGAGCTGTTTTTT. Amino acid sequence: CASSQDIRGHTGELFF.

The CDR3 is CASSEGASGGYEQFF. CDR3 in DNA: TGTGCCAGCAGTGAAGGGGCTAGCGGGGGTTATGAGCAGTTCTTC. The V gene is TRBV6-1, the J gene TRBJ2-1, with 10 bases that match TRBD2. Germline CDR1 reads MNHNS; CDR2 reads SASEGT. The CDR3 contains 15 residues. V shed 1 base and J 8 bases; nucleotides not matched to a gene: 5.

To note about this clone: The germline gene is not matched at one end of the junction; a read error may be the cause. The chain carries TRBV9 and TRBJ2-2; perhaps TRBD1 as D (6 bases). Germline V gene sequence: CDR1 SGDLS, CDR2 YYNGEE. The CDR3 consists of 16 residues. The CDR3 sequence is CASRVDPGQSSGELFF. In nucleotides, the CDR3 is TGTGCCAGCAGAGTAGACCCGGGACAAAGTAGCGGGGAGCTGTTTTTT.

The chain employs TRBV5-1 and TRBJ1-1, with D unresolved. The germline V gene has CDR1 SGHRS and CDR2 YFSETQ. This CDR3 comprises 14 residues. The V gene lost 0 bases and the J gene lost 8 bases, with 14 bases spanning the gap. CDR3 sequence reads: CASSLDNYGFEAFF. The DNA for the CDR3 is TGCGCCAGCAGCTTGGATAACTACGGGTTCGAAGCTTTCTTT.

The rearrangement joins TRBV4-3 to TRBJ2-7, with TRBD2 matching over 9 bases. The CDR3 is 17 amino acids. Trimming cost V 0 bases and J 2 bases; bases outside gene matches: 8. CDR1 LGHNA and CDR2 YSLEER come from the germline V gene. The CDR3 DNA is TGCGCCAGCAGCCAAGATCGCACTAGCGGGCCGACCTACGAGCAGTACTTC. Protein product: CASSQDRTSGPTYEQYF.

The chain recombines TRBV10-3 with TRBJ2-1; TRBD1 matches at 7 bases. The CDR3 is 14 residues long. The germline V gene has CDR1 ENHRY and CDR2 SYGVKD. Trimming cost V 10 bases and J 0 bases; bases outside gene matches: 6. The CDR3 is CASTDRSSYNEQFF. The CDR3 nucleotides are TGTGCCAGCACGGACAGGAGCTCCTACAATGAGCAGTTCTTC.